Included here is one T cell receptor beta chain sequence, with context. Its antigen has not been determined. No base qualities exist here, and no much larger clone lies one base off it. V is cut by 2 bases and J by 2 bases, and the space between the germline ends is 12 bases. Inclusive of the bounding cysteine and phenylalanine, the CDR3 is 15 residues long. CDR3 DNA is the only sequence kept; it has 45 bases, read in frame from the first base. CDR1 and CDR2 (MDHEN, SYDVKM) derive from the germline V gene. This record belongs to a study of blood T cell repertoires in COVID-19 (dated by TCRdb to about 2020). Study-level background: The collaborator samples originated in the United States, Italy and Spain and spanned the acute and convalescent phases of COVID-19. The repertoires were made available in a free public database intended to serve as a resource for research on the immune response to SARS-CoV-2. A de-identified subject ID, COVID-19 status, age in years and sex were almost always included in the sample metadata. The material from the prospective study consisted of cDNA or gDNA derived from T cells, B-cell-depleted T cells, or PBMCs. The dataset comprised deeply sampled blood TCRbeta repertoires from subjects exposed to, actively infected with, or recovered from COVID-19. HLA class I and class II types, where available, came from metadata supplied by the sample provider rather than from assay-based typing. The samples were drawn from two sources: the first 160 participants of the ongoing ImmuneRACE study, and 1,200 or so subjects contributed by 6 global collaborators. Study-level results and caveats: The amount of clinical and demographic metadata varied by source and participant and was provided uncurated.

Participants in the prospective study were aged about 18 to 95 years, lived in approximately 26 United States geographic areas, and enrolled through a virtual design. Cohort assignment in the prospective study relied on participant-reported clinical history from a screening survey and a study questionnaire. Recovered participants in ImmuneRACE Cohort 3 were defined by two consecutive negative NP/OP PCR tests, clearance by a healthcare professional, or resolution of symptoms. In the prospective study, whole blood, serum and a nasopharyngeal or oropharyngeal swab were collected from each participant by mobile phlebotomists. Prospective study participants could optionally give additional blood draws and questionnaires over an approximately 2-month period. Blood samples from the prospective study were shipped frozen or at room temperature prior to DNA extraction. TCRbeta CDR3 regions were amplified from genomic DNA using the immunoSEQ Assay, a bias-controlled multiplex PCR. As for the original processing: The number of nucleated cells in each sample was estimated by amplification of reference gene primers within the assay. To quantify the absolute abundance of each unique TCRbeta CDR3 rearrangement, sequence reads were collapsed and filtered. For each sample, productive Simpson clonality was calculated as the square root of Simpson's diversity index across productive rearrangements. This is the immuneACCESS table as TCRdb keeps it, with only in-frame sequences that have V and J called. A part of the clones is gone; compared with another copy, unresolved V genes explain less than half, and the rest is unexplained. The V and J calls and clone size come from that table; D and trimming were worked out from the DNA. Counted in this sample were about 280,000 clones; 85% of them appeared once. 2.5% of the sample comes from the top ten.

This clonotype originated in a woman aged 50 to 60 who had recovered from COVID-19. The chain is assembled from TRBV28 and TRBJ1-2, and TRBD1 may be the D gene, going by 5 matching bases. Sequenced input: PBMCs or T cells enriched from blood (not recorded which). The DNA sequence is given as TGTGCCAGCAGTTTAGGGACTAACAGGAACTATGGCTACACCTTC. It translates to CASSLGTNRNYGYTF.